Below, 29 T cell receptor beta chains from the same sample are listed, as sequenced in a study of T cells in Graves' hyperthyroidism and ophthalmopathy. RNA transcripts yielded amplified TCR beta CDR3 regions. When the TCR CDR3 underwent first-round RT-PCR, the HTBI primer set was used. Using its own MiXCR run on the multiplex PCR reads, TCRdb lists one record per CDR3 protein. The table shows a few hundred thousand distinct CDR3 sequences, with 15% to 20% occurring only once. Material for sequencing was blood. These TCRs come from a man aged 35 to 55 with Graves' hyperthyroidism.

This clonotype came up many times. The rearrangement uses TRBV6-1 and TRBJ2-3; possibly TRBD1 for D (5 bases). CDR1 and CDR2 (germline): MNHNS, SASEGT. This CDR3 comprises 16 residues. V lost 5 bases, J lost 6 bases, and 21 bases lay in between. CDR3 DNA: TGTGCCAGCAGTTATTCACAGGCGACCACTCAGGATACGCAGTATTTT. Amino acids: CASSYSQATTQDTQYF.

This clonotype was recorded a few times. The rearrangement links TRBV4-3 to TRBJ2-7; maybe TRBD2 (6 bases). The end of the DNA is better explained by TRBJ2-1, so the J call may be wrong. Per germline, CDR1 LGHNA and CDR2 YSLEER. This CDR3 is built from 15 residues. As DNA, the CDR3 is TGCGCCAGCAGCCAAGTGGCGGGGAGAGCCTACGAGCAGTTCTTC. It is translated as CASSQVAGRAYEQFF.

This clonotype was observed a handful of times. This CDR3 is CASSLSQGISGNTIYF. In DNA, the CDR3 is TGCGCCAGCAGCTTGTCGCAGGGAATCTCTGGAAACACCATATATTTT. The chain joins TRBV5-1 to TRBJ1-3; D may be TRBD1 (5 bases). CDR3 length: 16 amino acids. The V and J ends lost 1 base and 0 bases respectively, with 11 bases between them. From germline, CDR1 is SGHRS and CDR2 YFSETQ. The whole variable domain, remainder taken from reference TRBV5-1 and TRBJ1-3, is KAGVTQTPRYLIKTRGQQVTLSCSPISGHRSVSWYQQTPGQGLQFLFEYFSETQRNKGNFPGRFSGRQFSNSRSEMNVSTLELGDSALYLCASSLSQGISGNTIYFGEGSWLTVV.

The CDR3 protein is CASSLGPGNEQYF. For the CDR3, the DNA is TGTGCCAGCAGCTTAGGCCCGGGGAACGAGCAGTACTTC. This chain uses TRBV13 with TRBJ2-7; possible D gene TRBD2, 5 bases. Looked up from germline, CDR1 is PRHDT and CDR2 is FYEKMQ (reference sequence). There are 13 residues in the CDR3. The germline V and J ends were trimmed by 0 bases and 5 bases, with 8 bases remaining between them.

The chain links TRBV19 to TRBJ1-5, with a tentative D call TRBD1 (5 bases). CDR3 size: 16 residues. Trimming pared 5 bases from V and 5 bases from J, leaving 19 bases between. Germline CDR1 LNHDA, CDR2 SQIVND (reference sequence). The CDR3 DNA reads TGTGCCAGTAGTCCCCAGCCTCAGGGAGGGGATCAGCCCCAGCATTTT. It yields the protein CASSPQPQGGDQPQHF.

J is TRBJ2-4 and V is TRBV3-1; tentatively, D is TRBD1 (5 bases). There are 16 residues in the CDR3. V dropped 2 bases and J dropped 9 bases, with 20 bases sitting between them. The germline V gene encodes CDR1 LGHDT and CDR2 YNNKEL (reference sequence). The CDR3 region is CASSQSLGAPPGIQYF. As DNA, the CDR3 is TGTGCCAGCAGCCAATCTCTAGGGGCCCCACCCGGCATTCAGTACTTC.

This clonotype was picked up many times. The genes are TRBV12-3 or TRBV12-4 and TRBJ2-5, with D possibly being TRBD1 (6 bases). The CDR3 extends over 13 amino acids. V was cut by 6 bases and J by 3 bases, with 11 bases left in between. In nucleotides, the CDR3 is TGTGCCAGCAGCCAGGACAGAAAAGAGACCCAGTACTTC. This gives the protein CASSQDRKETQYF.

This clonotype was detected ten times or more. The chain uses TRBV7-6 and TRBJ1-6; D is perhaps TRBD1 (6 bases). Trimming cost V 5 bases and J 8 bases, with 16 bases left between them. This CDR3 comprises 15 residues. In germline, CDR1 is SGHVS, CDR2 FNYEAQ. The CDR3 DNA is TGTGCCAGCAGCCAACGGACAGCTGGGGATTCACCCCTCCACTTT. The encoded protein is CASSQRTAGDSPLHF.

This clonotype was recorded at least ten times. The chain uses TRBV11-2 and TRBJ1-2, with 8 bases that match TRBD1. V was clipped by 3 bases and J by 5 bases; unmatched bases: 8. Per the germline V gene, CDR1 is SGHAT and CDR2 is FQNNGV. This CDR3 comprises 15 residues. CDR3 sequence: CASSFSGQGDYGYTF. As DNA, the CDR3 is TGTGCCAGCAGCTTTTCCGGACAGGGCGATTATGGCTACACCTTC. Using reference TRBV11-2 and TRBJ1-2 for the parts outside the CDR3, the full variable domain is EAGVAQSPRYKIIEKRQSVAFWCNPISGHATLYWYQQILGQGPKLLIQFQNNGVVDDSQLPKDRFSAERLKGVDSTLKIQPAKLEDSAVYLCASSFSGQGDYGYTFGSGTRLTVV.

This clonotype was recorded many times. The rearrangement joins TRBV12-3 or TRBV12-4 to TRBJ1-6; D is possibly TRBD1 (5 bases). The CDR3 contains 13 residues. V shed 3 bases and J shed 11 bases, with 11 bases lying between them. CDR3 bases: TGTGCCAGCAGTTTGAAGGCAGGGACACCCCTCCACTTT. It encodes CASSLKAGTPLHF.

At least ten counts were recorded for this clonotype. The CDR3 nucleotides are TGTGCCAGCAGCCAAAAATCCCCAATACAGGGATTATACGAGCAGTACTTC. Translation gives CASSQKSPIQGLYEQYF. The chain is built from TRBV3-1 and TRBJ2-7, with a weak D call TRBD1 (6 bases). Germline loops: CDR1 LGHDT, CDR2 YNNKEL (reference sequence). This CDR3 has 17 amino acids. Trimming shortened V by 2 bases and J by 4 bases, and 21 bases separated the two germline ends.

This clonotype has a count of ten or more. V usage is TRBV20-1 and J usage is TRBJ2-3, with 12 bases aligning to TRBD2. The trim removed 5 bases at V and 1 base at J, leaving 7 bases unmatched. Germline V gives CDR1 DFQATT, CDR2 SNEGSKA (reference sequence). The CDR3 runs 16 residues. The CDR3 nucleotides are TGCAGTGCTGCCCGACTAGCGGGGGCAGGCACAGATACGCAGTATTTT. Translation gives CSAARLAGAGTDTQYF.

This clonotype came up many times. The V call is TRBV7-8, the J call TRBJ2-7; 8 nucleotides agree with TRBD1. This CDR3 is built from 15 residues. Germline V CDR1 and CDR2: SGHVS, FQNEAQ. The junction had 8 bases not matched to a gene; V was cut back by 5 bases and J by 2 bases. The CDR3 sequence: CASSPEQTGAYEQYF. CDR3 nucleotide sequence: TGTGCCAGCAGCCCCGAGCAGACAGGGGCCTACGAGCAGTACTTC.

V usage is TRBV2 and J usage is TRBJ2-5; 15 nucleotides line up with TRBD2. V lost 5 bases to trimming and J lost 4 bases; unmatched junction nucleotides: 11. There are 18 residues in the CDR3. Germline-derived CDR1 and CDR2 are SNHLY and FYNNEI. CDR3 in amino acids: CASSWRTSGGAGPETQYF. The DNA for the CDR3 is TGTGCCAGCAGTTGGCGGACTAGCGGGGGGGCCGGCCCAGAGACCCAGTACTTC.

A remark on this clonotype: The CDR3 ends on some other residue instead of the conserved phenylalanine or tryptophan, so this is likely a read error. J is TRBJ2-5 and V is TRBV11-2; D perhaps matches TRBD2 (7 bases). Germline values: CDR1 SGHAT, CDR2 FQNNGV. The CDR3 has 14 amino acids. Between the trimmed V and J ends, which lost 5 bases and 4 bases, there was a span of 14 bases. The chain's CDR3 is CASSKGGGGETQYL. DNA of the CDR3: TGTGCCAGCAGCAAAGGGGGGGGCGGAGAGACCCAGTACCTC.

This rearrangement joins TRBV7-3 to TRBJ1-4; maybe TRBD1 (6 bases). Germline values: CDR1 SGHTA, CDR2 FQGTGA. This CDR3 has 16 amino acids. V was trimmed by 5 bases and J by 7 bases, leaving 20 bases between them. The CDR3 sequence is CASSRLAGGRSEKLFF. As DNA, the CDR3 is TGTGCCAGCAGCCGACTAGCGGGGGGGCGAAGTGAAAAACTGTTTTTT.

Regarding this clonotype: The germline gene is not matched at one end of the junction; a read error may be the cause. V gene TRBV7-3 combines with J gene TRBJ2-3; D unclear. Germline V lookup: CDR1 SGHTA, CDR2 FQGTGA. This CDR3 contains 15 residues. CDR3 in amino acids: CAGSALVMRTDTQYF. CDR3 nucleotides: TGTGCCGGCAGCGCCCTGGTGATGCGCACAGATACGCAGTATTTT.

This clonotype was counted many times. This chain connects TRBV30 to TRBJ2-7, with D perhaps TRBD1 or TRBD2 (6 bases each). The CDR3 covers 13 residues. V was trimmed by 1 base and J by 2 bases, leaving 9 bases between them. Germline V gene data show CDR1 as GTSNPN and CDR2 as SVGIG (reference sequence). For the CDR3, the DNA is TGTGCCTGGAGTGGGGGGGCCCCCTACGAGCAGTACTTC. Encoded protein: CAWSGGAPYEQYF.

This clonotype was recorded many times. This chain links TRBV6-1 with TRBJ2-1; 9 positions agree with TRBD1. The CDR3 consists of 16 residues. Germline lookup yields CDR1 MNHNS and CDR2 SASEGT. Germline trimming cut 5 bases from V and 12 bases from J; bases unmatched to any gene: 17. CDR3 amino acids: CASSNLRDRDGFGQFF. The DNA of the CDR3 is TGTGCCAGCAGTAACCTCCGGGACAGGGACGGGTTTGGGCAGTTCTTC.

This clonotype was recorded only once. This rearrangement joins TRBV20-1 to TRBJ1-1; weak D call: TRBD1 (5 bases). There are 12 residues in the CDR3. CDR1 is DFQATT and CDR2 is SNEGSKA in the germline V gene (reference sequence). Trimming removed 1 base from V and 4 bases from J, with 7 bases in between. In DNA, the CDR3 is TGCAGTGCTAGAGCGGGGGGCACTGAAGCTTTCTTT. It specifies CSARAGGTEAFF.

V usage is TRBV12-3 or TRBV12-4 and J usage is TRBJ2-1, with a weak D call TRBD2 (5 bases). Trimming shortened V by 7 bases and J by 11 bases, and 12 bases separated the two germline ends. CDR3 length equals 11 residues. The CDR3 DNA is TGTGCCAGCACCATAGCGCGTAAGCAGTTCTTC. Translating it yields CASTIARKQFF.

The chain links TRBV2 to TRBJ2-2; TRBD2 is a possible D gene (6 bases). Between the trimmed V and J ends, which lost 7 bases and 6 bases, there was a span of 18 bases. The CDR3 runs to 15 residues. Per the germline V gene, CDR1 is SNHLY and CDR2 is FYNNEI. The CDR3 sequence is CASTPKPGGAGELFF. In DNA, the CDR3 is TGTGCCAGCACCCCAAAGCCCGGGGGAGCCGGGGAGCTGTTTTTT.

This clonotype was seen ten or more times. This rearrangement joins TRBV30 to TRBJ1-1; TRBD1 agrees at 10 bases. V trimming: 5 bases; J trimming: 11 bases; junction bases outside the gene matches: 2. The V gene's germline CDR1 is GTSNPN and CDR2 SVGIG (reference sequence). The CDR3 spans 10 residues. DNA of the CDR3: TGTGCCTGGGGGACAGGGGAGGCTTTCTTT. It codes for CAWGTGEAFF.

This clonotype was seen ten or more times. The chain has TRBV30 and TRBJ1-5; D gene unclear. With 0 bases removed from V and 0 bases from J, the gap between germline ends came to 6 bases. The CDR3 has 14 amino acids. Germline CDR1 reads GTSNPN; CDR2 reads SVGIG (reference sequence). CDR3 nucleotide sequence: TGTGCCTGGAGTGTCGACAATAGCAATCAGCCCCAGCATTTT. Translation: CAWSVDNSNQPQHF.

This clonotype has at least ten counts. The V and J genes are TRBV12-3 or TRBV12-4 and TRBJ2-3; no firm D call. V dropped 5 bases and J dropped 4 bases, with 10 bases sitting between them. The CDR3 is 13 residues long. The CDR3 spells CASSISLPDTQYF. The DNA for the CDR3 is TGTGCCAGCAGTATCTCCCTACCAGATACGCAGTATTTT.

This clonotype occurred many times. J is TRBJ1-2 and V is TRBV25-1; TRBD1 matches 7 bases. The ends lost 2 bases at V and 5 bases at J; junction bases unmatched: 11. The CDR3 runs to 16 residues. Per germline, CDR1 MGHDK and CDR2 SYGVNS. The CDR3 loop reads CASSETDRVGPYGYTF. The CDR3 DNA is TGTGCCAGCAGTGAAACCGACAGGGTGGGACCATATGGCTACACCTTC.

This clonotype occurred many times. CDR3 residues: CSATANSYEQYF. As DNA, the CDR3 is TGCAGTGCTACAGCGAACTCCTACGAGCAGTACTTC. This rearrangement joins TRBV20-1 to TRBJ2-7; D unclear. This CDR3 comprises 12 residues. Germline V gives CDR1 DFQATT, CDR2 SNEGSKA (reference sequence). With 4 bases removed from V and 0 bases from J, the gap between germline ends came to 7 bases.

The chain is built from TRBV6-2 or TRBV6-3 and TRBJ2-1; D possibly corresponds to TRBD2 (5 bases). The CDR3 sequence is 11 residues long. V lost 7 bases, J lost 7 bases, and 8 bases lay in between. The germline V gene has CDR1 MNHEY and CDR2 SVGEGT. DNA of the CDR3: TGTGCCAGCAATAGGGAGAATGAGCAGTTCTTC. This gives the protein CASNRENEQFF.

In this sample, this clonotype turned up many times. The CDR3 is CASSYSEGYDQPQHF. The CDR3 DNA sequence: TGTGCCAGCAGTTACTCGGAGGGGTACGATCAGCCCCAGCATTTT. The chain joins TRBV6-5 to TRBJ1-5; D possibly corresponds to TRBD1 (5 bases). CDR1 MNHEY and CDR2 SVGAGI come from the germline V gene. V was shortened by 0 bases and J by 5 bases, with 11 bases between the two germline ends. CDR3 size: 15 residues.